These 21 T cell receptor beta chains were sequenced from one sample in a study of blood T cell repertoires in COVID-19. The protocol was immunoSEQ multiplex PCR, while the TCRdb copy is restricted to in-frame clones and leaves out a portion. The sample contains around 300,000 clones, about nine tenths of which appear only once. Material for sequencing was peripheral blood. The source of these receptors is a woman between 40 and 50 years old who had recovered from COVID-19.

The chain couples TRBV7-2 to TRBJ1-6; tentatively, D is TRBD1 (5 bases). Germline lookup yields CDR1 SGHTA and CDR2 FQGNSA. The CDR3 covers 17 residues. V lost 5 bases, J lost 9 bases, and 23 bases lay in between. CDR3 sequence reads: CASSPNGGYGVISPLHF. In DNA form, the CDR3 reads TGTGCCAGCAGCCCGAATGGGGGGTACGGTGTCATTTCACCCCTCCACTTT.

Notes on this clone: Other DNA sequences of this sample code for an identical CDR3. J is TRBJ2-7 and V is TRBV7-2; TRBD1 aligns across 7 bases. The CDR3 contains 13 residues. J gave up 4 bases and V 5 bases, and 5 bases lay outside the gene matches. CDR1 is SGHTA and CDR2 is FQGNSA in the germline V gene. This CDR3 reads CASSLGTAYEQYF. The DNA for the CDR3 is TGTGCCAGCAGCCTCGGGACAGCTTACGAGCAGTACTTC. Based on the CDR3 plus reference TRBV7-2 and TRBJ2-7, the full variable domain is GAGVSQSPSNKVTEKGKDVELRCDPISGHTALYWYRQSLGQGLEFLIYFQGNSAPDKSGLPSDRFSAERTGGSVSTLTIQRTQQEDSAVYLCASSLGTAYEQYFGPGTRLTVT.

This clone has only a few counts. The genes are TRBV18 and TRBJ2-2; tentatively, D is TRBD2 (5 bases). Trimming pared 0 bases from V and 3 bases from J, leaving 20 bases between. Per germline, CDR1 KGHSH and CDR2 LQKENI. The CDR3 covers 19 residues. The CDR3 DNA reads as TGTGCCAGCTCACCACCGCTGGCGGGCGCGGCCCCGGACACCGGGGAGCTGTTTTTT. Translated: CASSPPLAGAAPDTGELFF.

CDR3 protein: CASSPPPGTVNYGYTF. The CDR3 nucleotides are TGTGCCAGCAGCCCCCCACCGGGGACAGTAAACTATGGCTACACCTTC. This rearrangement joins TRBV5-4 to TRBJ1-2, with 7 nucleotides matching TRBD1. CDR1 SGHNT and CDR2 YYREEE come from the germline V gene (reference sequence). This CDR3 is 16 amino acids long. J lost 2 bases, V lost 4 bases, and 11 bases had no gene match.

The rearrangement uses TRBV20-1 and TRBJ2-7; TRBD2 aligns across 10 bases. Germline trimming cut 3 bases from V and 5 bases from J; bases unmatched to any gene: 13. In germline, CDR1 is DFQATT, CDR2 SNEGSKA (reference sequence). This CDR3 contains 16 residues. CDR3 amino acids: CSASSLAGEVIHEQYF. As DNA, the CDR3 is TGCAGTGCTAGTTCTCTAGCGGGAGAAGTCATCCACGAGCAGTACTTC.

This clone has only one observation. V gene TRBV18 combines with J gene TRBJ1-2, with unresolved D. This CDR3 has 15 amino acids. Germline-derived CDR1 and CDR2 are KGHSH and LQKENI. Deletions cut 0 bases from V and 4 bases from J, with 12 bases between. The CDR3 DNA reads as TGTGCCAGCTCACCACCGGCGGTGATTGGCTATGGCTACACCTTC. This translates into CASSPPAVIGYGYTF.

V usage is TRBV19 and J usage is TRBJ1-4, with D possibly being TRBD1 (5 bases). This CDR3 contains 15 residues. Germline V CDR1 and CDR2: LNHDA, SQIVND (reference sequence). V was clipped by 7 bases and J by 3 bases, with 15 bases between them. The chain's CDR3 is CASISGKVANEKLFF. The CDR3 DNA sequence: TGTGCCAGTATTTCAGGGAAGGTGGCTAATGAAAAACTGTTTTTT.

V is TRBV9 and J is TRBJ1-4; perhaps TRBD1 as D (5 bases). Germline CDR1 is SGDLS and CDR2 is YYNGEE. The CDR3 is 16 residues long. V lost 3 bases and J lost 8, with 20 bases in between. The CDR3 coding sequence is TGTGCCAGCAGCGCCTCCCTAGGGGTGGGAGGAGAAAAACTGTTTTTT. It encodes CASSASLGVGGEKLFF.

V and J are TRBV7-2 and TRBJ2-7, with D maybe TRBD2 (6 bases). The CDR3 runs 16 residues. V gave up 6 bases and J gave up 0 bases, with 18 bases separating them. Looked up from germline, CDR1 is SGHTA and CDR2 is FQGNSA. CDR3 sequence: CASRPSSAGSSYEQYF. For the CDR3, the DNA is TGTGCCAGCAGACCGAGCTCGGCCGGGAGCTCCTACGAGCAGTACTTC. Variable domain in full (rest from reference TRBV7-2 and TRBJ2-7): GAGVSQSPSNKVTEKGKDVELRCDPISGHTALYWYRQSLGQGLEFLIYFQGNSAPDKSGLPSDRFSAERTGGSVSTLTIQRTQQEDSAVYLCASRPSSAGSSYEQYFGPGTRLTVT.

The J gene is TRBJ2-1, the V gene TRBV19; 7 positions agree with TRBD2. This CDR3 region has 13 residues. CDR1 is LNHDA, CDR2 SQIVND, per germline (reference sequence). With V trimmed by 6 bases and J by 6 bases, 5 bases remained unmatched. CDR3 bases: TGTGCCAGTAGCATGGGGGAGGGCAATGAGCAGTTCTTC. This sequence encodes CASSMGEGNEQFF.

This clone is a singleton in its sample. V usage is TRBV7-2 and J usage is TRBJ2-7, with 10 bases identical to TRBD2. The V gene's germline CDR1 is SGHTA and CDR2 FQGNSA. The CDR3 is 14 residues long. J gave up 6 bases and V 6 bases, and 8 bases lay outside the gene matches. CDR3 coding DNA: TGTGCCAGCAGAAGAGCGGGAGGGCCAGTCGAGCAGTACTTC. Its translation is CASRRAGGPVEQYF.

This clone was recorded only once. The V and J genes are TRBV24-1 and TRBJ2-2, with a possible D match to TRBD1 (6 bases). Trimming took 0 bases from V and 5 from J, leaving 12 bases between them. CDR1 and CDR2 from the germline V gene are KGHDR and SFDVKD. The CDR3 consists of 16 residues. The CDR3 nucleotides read TGTGCCACCAGTGATTTGGGGGGCAGGGATACCGGGGAGCTGTTTTTT. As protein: CATSDLGGRDTGELFF.

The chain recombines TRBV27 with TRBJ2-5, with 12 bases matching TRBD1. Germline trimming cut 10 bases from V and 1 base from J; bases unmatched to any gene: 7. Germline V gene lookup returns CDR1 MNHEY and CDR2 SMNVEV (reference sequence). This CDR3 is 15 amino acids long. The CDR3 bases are TGTGCCACCACAACGGGACAGGGGGCCCAAGAGACCCAGTACTTC. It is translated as CATTTGQGAQETQYF.

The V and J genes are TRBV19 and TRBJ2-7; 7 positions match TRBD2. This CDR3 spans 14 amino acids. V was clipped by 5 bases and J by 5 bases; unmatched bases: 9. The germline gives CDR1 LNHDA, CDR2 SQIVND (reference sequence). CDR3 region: CASSWAGASNEQYF. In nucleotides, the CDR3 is TGTGCCAGTAGTTGGGCGGGAGCTAGCAACGAGCAGTACTTC.

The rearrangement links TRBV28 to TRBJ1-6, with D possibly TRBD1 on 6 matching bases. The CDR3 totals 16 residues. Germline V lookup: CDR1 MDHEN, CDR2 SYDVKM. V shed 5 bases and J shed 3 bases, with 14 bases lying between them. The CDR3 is CASSPGQLDYNSPLHF. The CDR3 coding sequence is TGTGCCAGCAGTCCCGGACAGTTAGACTATAATTCACCCCTCCACTTT. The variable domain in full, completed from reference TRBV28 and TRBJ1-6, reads DVKVTQSSRYLVKRTGEKVFLECVQDMDHENMFWYRQDPGLGLRLIYFSYDVKMKEKGDIPEGYSVSREKKERFSLILESASTNQTSMYLCASSPGQLDYNSPLHFGNGTRLTVT.

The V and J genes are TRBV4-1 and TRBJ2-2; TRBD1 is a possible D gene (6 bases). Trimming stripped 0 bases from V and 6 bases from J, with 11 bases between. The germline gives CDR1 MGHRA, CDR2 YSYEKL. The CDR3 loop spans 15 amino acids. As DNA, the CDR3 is TGCGCCAGCAGCCAAGAGGACAGTGATGCCGGGGAGCTGTTTTTT. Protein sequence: CASSQEDSDAGELFF.

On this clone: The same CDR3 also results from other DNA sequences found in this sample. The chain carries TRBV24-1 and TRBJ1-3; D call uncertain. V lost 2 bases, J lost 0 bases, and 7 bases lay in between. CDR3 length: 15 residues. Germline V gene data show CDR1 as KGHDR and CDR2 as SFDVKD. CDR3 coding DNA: TGTGCCACCAGTGATTCGAGGAGCTCTGGAAACACCATATATTTT. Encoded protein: CATSDSRSSGNTIYF.

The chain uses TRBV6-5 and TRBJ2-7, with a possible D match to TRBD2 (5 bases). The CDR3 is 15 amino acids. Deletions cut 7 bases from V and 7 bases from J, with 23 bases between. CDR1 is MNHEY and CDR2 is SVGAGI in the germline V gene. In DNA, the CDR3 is TGTGCCAGCATGGAACTGGGGAGTAAAACGAGGGAGCAGTACTTC. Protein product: CASMELGSKTREQYF.

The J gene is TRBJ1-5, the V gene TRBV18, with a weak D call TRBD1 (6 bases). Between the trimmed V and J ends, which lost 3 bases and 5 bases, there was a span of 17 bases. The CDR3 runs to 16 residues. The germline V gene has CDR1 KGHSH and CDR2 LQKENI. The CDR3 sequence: CASSPKAGAFDQPQHF. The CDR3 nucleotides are TGTGCCAGCTCACCTAAAGCGGGGGCATTCGATCAGCCCCAGCATTTT.

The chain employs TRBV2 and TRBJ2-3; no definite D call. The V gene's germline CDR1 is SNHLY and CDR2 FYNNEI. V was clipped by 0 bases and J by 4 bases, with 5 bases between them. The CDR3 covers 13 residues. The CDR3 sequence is CASSEANSDTQYF. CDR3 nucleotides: TGTGCCAGCAGTGAAGCGAACTCAGATACGCAGTATTTT.

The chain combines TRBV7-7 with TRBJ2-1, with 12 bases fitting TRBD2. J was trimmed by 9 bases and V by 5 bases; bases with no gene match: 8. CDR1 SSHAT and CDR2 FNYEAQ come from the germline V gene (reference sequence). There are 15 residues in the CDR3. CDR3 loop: CASSPSSGRAAEQFF. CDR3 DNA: TGTGCCAGCAGCCCATCTAGCGGGAGGGCCGCTGAGCAGTTCTTC.